The clone carrying this T cell receptor beta chain was counted at least ten times. Its cognate antigen is unknown. The trim removed 4 bases at V and 7 bases at J, leaving 7 bases unmatched. The CDR3 sequence is 14 residues long. Germline loops: CDR1 SGHRS, CDR2 YFSETQ. MiXCR, applied by TCRdb to the multiplex PCR reads, yields one record per CDR3 protein. The sample yields around 150,000 distinct CDR3 sequences, about 20% seen once. This specimen comes from a study of breast tumors, draining lymph nodes, adjacent tissues. Study results and caveats: Data fit most tumor T cells coming from lymph node, expanding in tumor. That most tumor T cells come from lymph nodes remained unproven. Tumor TCR diversity was below lymph nodes but above nontumor tissue. Luminal-like breast cancer showed significantly greater tumor-nontumor repertoire similarity than basal-like breast cancer did.

Axillary draining lymph nodes of breast cancer patients supplied the node samples. This receptor was taken from a female donor with breast cancer. Some clones in this sample may be carry-over from other donors' samples. The sample taken for sequencing was axillary lymph node tissue. The rearrangement joins TRBV5-1 to TRBJ2-2; 7 nucleotides align to TRBD2. The CDR3 nucleotides are TGCGCCAGCAGCGTGACTAGCACGGGCGGGGAGCTGTTTTTT. Encoded protein: CASSVTSTGGELFF.